What follows are 28 T cell receptor beta chains derived from one specimen sequenced in a study of cytomegalovirus exposure and HLA in healthy donors. It was with 60 Vbeta and 13 Jbeta primers that the PCR ran. Sequenced by immunoSEQ multiplex PCR; TCRdb stores in-frame clones only, minus some. The profile covers over 150,000 clones, with around 74% appearing a single time and around 3% taken by the ten largest. The sequenced material came from PBMCs. The receptors stem from a male donor in good health and CMV-seronegative.

The chain couples TRBV6-5 to TRBJ1-1; unclear D gene. The germline V gene has CDR1 MNHEY and CDR2 SVGAGI. V was shortened by 2 bases and J by 5 bases, with 12 bases between the two germline ends. CDR3 length equals 14 residues. The DNA of the CDR3 is TGTGCCAGCAGTTACCTCAAGGGAGGAACTGAAGCTTTCTTT. Translation gives CASSYLKGGTEAFF.

This clone has more than one count but fewer than ten. The J gene is TRBJ2-3, the V gene TRBV2; 8 bases are a match to TRBD2. Germline values: CDR1 SNHLY, CDR2 FYNNEI. This CDR3 spans 15 amino acids. V trimming: 1 base; J trimming: 8 bases; junction bases outside the gene matches: 8. The chain's CDR3 is CASSEGTAGVGTQYF. The DNA of the CDR3 is TGTGCCAGCAGTGAAGGGACAGCGGGGGTTGGTACGCAGTATTTT. Variable domain in full (rest from reference TRBV2 and TRBJ2-3): EPEVTQTPSHQVTQMGQEVILRCVPISNHLYFYWYRQILGQKVEFLVSFYNNEISEKSEIFDDQFSVERPDGSNFTLKIRSTKLEDSAMYFCASSEGTAGVGTQYFGPGTRLTVL.

The chain recombines TRBV7-6 with TRBJ2-1; D is perhaps TRBD2 (6 bases). The V end was cut by 1 base, the J end by 3 bases, with 13 bases between. Germline V gene lookup returns CDR1 SGHVS and CDR2 FNYEAQ. The CDR3 totals 16 residues. The CDR3 protein is CASSLGGDLFYNEQFF. CDR3 sequence (DNA): TGTGCCAGCAGCTTAGGCGGGGACCTTTTCTACAATGAGCAGTTCTTC.

The rearrangement links TRBV28 to TRBJ2-1; D remains unclear. The CDR3 consists of 13 residues. V dropped 5 bases and J dropped 10 bases, with 15 bases sitting between them. Germline V gene lookup returns CDR1 MDHEN and CDR2 SYDVKM. The CDR3 loop is CASSTPAVKEQFF. CDR3 DNA sequence: TGTGCCAGCAGTACCCCGGCGGTAAAAGAGCAGTTCTTC.

DNA for the CDR3: TGTGCCAGCAGTTTGGGGGGGACAGGGGGCTACACCTTC. As protein: CASSLGGTGGYTF. The chain is built from TRBV28 and TRBJ1-2; 9 positions match TRBD1. Per germline, CDR1 MDHEN and CDR2 SYDVKM. V shed 3 bases, J shed 8 bases, and the junction held 4 bases outside the gene matches. The CDR3 extends over 13 amino acids.

The chain recombines TRBV7-9 with TRBJ2-7, with D tentatively TRBD1 (5 bases). Germline V gene sequence: CDR1 SEHNR, CDR2 FQNEAQ (reference sequence). This CDR3 spans 15 amino acids. Trimming cost V 4 bases and J 3 bases, with 16 bases left between them. The DNA for the CDR3 is TGTGCCAGCAGCTCAAATAGGCAGGGAATCTACGAGCAGTACTTC. Translated, it gives CASSSNRQGIYEQYF.

For this clone: Additional DNA sequences in this sample encode the identical CDR3. The chain is built from TRBV20-1 and TRBJ2-3, with unresolved D. The V end was cut by 5 bases, the J end by 0 bases, with 3 bases between. Germline CDR1 is DFQATT and CDR2 is SNEGSKA (reference sequence). This CDR3 has 11 amino acids. CDR3 residues: CSAPSTDTQYF. In nucleotides, the CDR3 is TGCAGTGCTCCGAGCACAGATACGCAGTATTTT.

The chain couples TRBV10-1 to TRBJ2-1; 8 bases align to TRBD2. V trimming: 7 bases; J trimming: 6 bases; junction bases outside the gene matches: 5. The CDR3 covers 13 residues. CDR1 WNHNN and CDR2 SYGVQD come from the germline V gene (reference sequence). The CDR3 DNA sequence: TGCGCCAGCAAAGCGGGGGTTGGCAATGAGCAGTTCTTC. This sequence encodes CASKAGVGNEQFF.

The chain employs TRBV28 and TRBJ2-1, with 11 bases aligning to TRBD2. With 8 bases clipped from V and 1 base from J, the junction kept 10 bases outside the gene matches. CDR1 and CDR2 (germline): MDHEN, SYDVKM. There are 17 residues in the CDR3. The CDR3 region is CASDQIAGGRSYNEQFF. The CDR3 region has the DNA TGTGCCAGCGACCAAATAGCGGGAGGGCGTTCCTACAATGAGCAGTTCTTC.

J is TRBJ1-2 and V is TRBV28; 7 nucleotides align to TRBD1. The CDR3 extends over 16 amino acids. After removal of 9 bases from V and 1 base from J, the junction contained 14 bases not matched to a gene. In germline, CDR1 is MDHEN, CDR2 SYDVKM. The CDR3 here is CASSLPGTDLNYGYTF. In DNA, the CDR3 is TGTGCCAGTAGTCTCCCCGGGACAGACCTTAACTATGGCTACACCTTC.

This chain links TRBV10-3 with TRBJ2-7; D is possibly TRBD1 (6 bases). Trimming removed 7 bases at V and 0 bases at J, with 10 bases between. CDR1 is ENHRY, CDR2 SYGVKD, per germline. The CDR3 is 13 amino acids. CDR3 in amino acids: CAITRTDSYEQYF. The CDR3 DNA reads TGTGCCATCACCCGGACAGACTCCTACGAGCAGTACTTC.

This rearrangement joins TRBV5-1 to TRBJ1-6, with D possibly TRBD1 on 5 matching bases. Trimming stripped 4 bases from V and 9 bases from J, with 20 bases between. Germline V lookup: CDR1 SGHRS, CDR2 YFSETQ. The CDR3 sequence is 16 residues long. The CDR3 loop reads CASSPLTVFQGSPLHF. The CDR3, as DNA: TGCGCCAGCAGCCCCCTGACCGTCTTCCAGGGTTCACCCCTCCACTTT.

The V gene is TRBV19, the J gene TRBJ2-1; 7 bases are shared with TRBD2. CDR3 length: 15 amino acids. CDR1 LNHDA and CDR2 SQIVND come from the germline V gene (reference sequence). The trim removed 8 bases at V and 5 bases at J, leaving 12 bases unmatched. CDR3 protein: CASATSVGFNNEQFF. CDR3 DNA sequence: TGTGCCAGTGCCACTAGCGTAGGTTTCAACAATGAGCAGTTCTTC. The full variable domain, in which reference TRBV19 and TRBJ2-1 provide the parts outside the CDR3, is DGGITQSPKYLFRKEGQNVTLSCEQNLNHDAMYWYRQDPGQGLRLIYYSQIVNDFQKGDIAEGYSVSREKKESFPLTVTSAQKNPTAFYLCASATSVGFNNEQFFGPGTRLTVL.

The V and J genes are TRBV6-5 and TRBJ1-1; maybe TRBD1 (6 bases). Trimming stripped 0 bases from V and 7 bases from J, with 9 bases between. Per germline, CDR1 MNHEY and CDR2 SVGAGI. The CDR3 is 13 amino acids. In DNA form, the CDR3 reads TGTGCCAGCAGTTACTCCCGGACAGTTGAAGCTTTCTTT. Protein sequence: CASSYSRTVEAFF.

V gene TRBV10-3 combines with J gene TRBJ2-7, with a tentative D call TRBD1 (7 bases). Trimming removed 4 bases from V and 2 bases from J, with 12 bases in between. The germline gives CDR1 ENHRY, CDR2 SYGVKD. This CDR3 spans 14 amino acids. The CDR3 is CAISGRDRAYEQYF. For the CDR3, the DNA is TGTGCCATCAGTGGGAGGGACAGAGCCTACGAGCAGTACTTC.

V is TRBV10-3 and J is TRBJ2-5; 12 positions match TRBD2. J gave up 1 base and V 3 bases, and 6 bases lay outside the gene matches. Germline V gene sequence: CDR1 ENHRY, CDR2 SYGVKD. CDR3 length: 17 amino acids. CDR3 nucleotides: TGTGCCATCAGTGATCCCACTAGCGGGGGGCCCCAAGAGACCCAGTACTTC. It is translated as CAISDPTSGGPQETQYF.

The table lists this clone with a few counts. This rearrangement joins TRBV27 to TRBJ1-3; TRBD1 matches at 7 bases. J gave up 4 bases and V 3 bases, and 3 bases lay outside the gene matches. The CDR3 length is 14 residues. In germline, CDR1 is MNHEY, CDR2 SMNVEV (reference sequence). The CDR3 protein is CASSLTGRGNTIYF. CDR3 in DNA: TGTGCCAGCAGTTTGACAGGGAGGGGAAACACCATATATTTT.

This clone was counted only a few times. This chain links TRBV6-5 with TRBJ1-2, with 7 bases matching TRBD1. V lost 5 bases to trimming and J lost 7 bases; unmatched junction nucleotides: 10. The germline V gene encodes CDR1 MNHEY and CDR2 SVGAGI. CDR3 length: 14 amino acids. CDR3 in amino acids: CASSEGQGGTGYTF. CDR3 sequence (DNA): TGTGCCAGCAGTGAAGGGCAGGGGGGTACTGGCTACACCTTC.

About this clone: A read error may produce the germline difference seen at one junction end. The chain uses TRBV4-2 and TRBJ2-2, with TRBD2 as a possible D gene (5 bases). This CDR3 contains 14 residues. Germline CDR1 and CDR2: LGHNA and YNFKEQ. CDR3 bases: TGTGCCAGCAGCCAAGACCCAGACACCGGGGAGCTGCTTTTT. This translates into CASSQDPDTGELLF.

The chain employs TRBV30 and TRBJ2-4, with 8 bases aligning to TRBD2. CDR1 GTSNPN and CDR2 SVGIG come from the germline V gene (reference sequence). The CDR3 contains 15 residues. Unmatched junction bases numbered 6, after V lost 5 bases and J lost 0 bases. DNA for the CDR3: TGTGCCTGGCGGAAAGCGGGAGAAGCCAAAAACATTCAGTACTTC. Translation gives CAWRKAGEAKNIQYF.

With respect to this clone: Distinct nucleotide sequences in the sample also encode this CDR3. The rearrangement joins TRBV19 to TRBJ1-1, with TRBD1 matching over 7 bases. Germline CDR1 LNHDA, CDR2 SQIVND (reference sequence). Trimming cost V 3 bases and J 1 base; bases outside gene matches: 8. There are 16 residues in the CDR3. For the CDR3, the DNA is TGTGCCAGTAGTATCGAACCTTACAGGGGGAACACTGAAGCTTTCTTT. This encodes CASSIEPYRGNTEAFF.

The chain has TRBV5-4 and TRBJ2-2, with no clear D. CDR1 is SGHNT and CDR2 is YYREEE in the germline V gene (reference sequence). V lost 4 bases and J 5 bases, leaving 12 bases between the germline ends. CDR3 length: 14 residues. CDR3 amino acids: CASSPPGTTGELFF. As DNA, the CDR3 is TGTGCCAGCAGCCCCCCAGGAACTACCGGGGAGCTGTTTTTT.

The chain is built from TRBV9 and TRBJ2-5; no definite D call. The CDR3 loop spans 13 amino acids. The V gene's germline CDR1 is SGDLS and CDR2 YYNGEE. V lost 0 bases, J lost 1 base, and 4 bases lay in between. Here the CDR3 reads CASSVEPQETQYF. The CDR3, as DNA: TGTGCCAGCAGCGTAGAGCCCCAAGAGACCCAGTACTTC.

J is TRBJ2-1 and V is TRBV20-1; D gene unclear. V was shortened by 6 bases and J by 4 bases, with 4 bases between the two germline ends. CDR3 length: 10 residues. Germline CDR1 is DFQATT and CDR2 is SNEGSKA (reference sequence). This chain's CDR3 is CSALYNEQFF. The CDR3 DNA is TGCAGTGCCCTGTACAATGAGCAGTTCTTC.

The rearrangement joins TRBV15 to TRBJ2-5; possibly TRBD2 for D (5 bases). The V gene lost 5 bases and the J gene lost 3 bases, with 7 bases spanning the gap. The CDR3 is made up of 12 amino acids. Germline V gives CDR1 LNHNV, CDR2 YYDKDF (reference sequence). The CDR3 nucleotides read TGTGCCACCAGCCGGGATGAAGAGACCCAGTACTTC. Residues: CATSRDEETQYF.

This chain connects TRBV5-4 to TRBJ1-4; possibly TRBD1 for D (6 bases). V was trimmed by 4 bases and J by 8 bases, leaving 21 bases between them. Germline assignment: CDR1 SGHNT and CDR2 YYREEE (reference sequence). This CDR3 contains 16 residues. The DNA for the CDR3 is TGTGCCAGCAGCCGGGGGCCGGGGGGCACGGAGGAAAAACTGTTTTTT. It encodes CASSRGPGGTEEKLFF. Filled out from reference TRBV5-4 and TRBJ1-4, the complete variable domain reads ETGVTQSPTHLIKTRGQQVTLRCSSQSGHNTVSWYQQALGQGPQFIFQYYREEENGRGNFPPRFSGLQFPNYSSELNVNALELDDSALYLCASSRGPGGTEEKLFFGSGTQLSVL.

The chain is built from TRBV6-1 and TRBJ2-2, with a possible D match to TRBD2 (5 bases). Germline loops: CDR1 MNHNS, CDR2 SASEGT. The CDR3 has 12 amino acids. V was clipped by 5 bases and J by 5 bases, with 6 bases between them. The CDR3 DNA reads TGTGCCAGCAGTCGAGGGACCGGGGAGCTGTTTTTT. Protein: CASSRGTGELFF.

The gene calls are TRBV6-5 and TRBJ1-5; weak D call: TRBD1 (5 bases). CDR1 and CDR2 (germline): MNHEY, SVGAGI. The V end was cut by 2 bases, the J end by 4 bases, with 6 bases between. The CDR3 length is 13 residues. CDR3 sequence reads: CASSYGGNQPQHF. CDR3 in DNA: TGTGCCAGCAGTTACGGGGGGAATCAGCCCCAGCATTTT.